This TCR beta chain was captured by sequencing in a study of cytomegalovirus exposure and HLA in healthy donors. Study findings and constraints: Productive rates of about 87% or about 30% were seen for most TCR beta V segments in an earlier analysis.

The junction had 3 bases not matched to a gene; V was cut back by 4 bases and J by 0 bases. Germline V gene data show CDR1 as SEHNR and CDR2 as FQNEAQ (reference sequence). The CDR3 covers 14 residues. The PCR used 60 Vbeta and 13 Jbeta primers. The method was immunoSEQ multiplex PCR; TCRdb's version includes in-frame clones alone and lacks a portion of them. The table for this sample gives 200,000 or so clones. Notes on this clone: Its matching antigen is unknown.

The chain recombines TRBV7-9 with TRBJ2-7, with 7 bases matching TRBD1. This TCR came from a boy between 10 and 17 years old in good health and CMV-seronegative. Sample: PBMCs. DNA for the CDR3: TGTGCCAGCAGCTCTCGGGACAGCTCCTACGAGCAGTACTTC. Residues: CASSSRDSSYEQYF.